This TCR beta chain is drawn from a study of CD8 T cells in ankylosing spondylitis. CDR1 is DFQATT, CDR2 SNEGSKA, per germline (reference sequence). The length of the CDR3 is 14 residues. The V and J ends lost 6 bases and 1 base, in that order; junction bases with no gene match: 8. This clonotype was picked up a small number of times. Its specificity is unknown. Broader study findings: It appeared that ankylosing spondylitis blood was characterized by a TCR beta motif of 8 or 9 highly homologous variants.

Scientists made TCR beta libraries using quantitative 5'-RACE with molecular barcodes. TCRdb called the 5' RACE reads again in MiXCR, with one record for every CDR3 protein. The profile shows 250,000 to 400,000 distinct CDR3 sequences, around 10% of them singletons. The source of this sequence is a female donor with ankylosing spondylitis or in good health (not recorded which). The J gene is TRBJ1-1, the V gene TRBV20-1; 7 bases are shared with TRBD1. The specimen was blood, either unsorted or a sorted T cell fraction (not recorded which). CDR3 DNA sequence: TGCAGTGCCCCGAGGGGGCTGGAGAACACTGAAGCTTTCTTT. This codes for CSAPRGLENTEAFF.